The present TCR beta chain was sequenced within a study of blood T cell repertoires in COVID-19. In the study overall: Spain, Italy and the United States supplied samples that represented acute and convalescent COVID-19. The cDNA or gDNA used as material had been derived from T cells, B-cell-depleted T cells, or PBMCs.

During active infection, Seattle patients enrolled and were then monitored through disease. Germline V gene lookup returns CDR1 WSHSY and CDR2 SAAADI. The junction had 9 bases not matched to a gene; V was cut back by 0 bases and J by 8 bases. The CDR3 spans 15 residues. Authors' methods: Nucleated cell counts were estimated from reference gene primer amplification. Method: immunoSEQ multiplex PCR; TCRdb's copy keeps in-frame clones and lacks some. The V and J calls and clone size are taken from that table; D and trimming were inferred from the DNA. The sample gives approximately 230,000 clones, approximately 89% of which show up once; roughly 6.7% is in the top ten.

Sequenced: peripheral blood. The V and J genes are TRBV10-2 and TRBJ1-2, with 7 bases identical to TRBD1. The receptor comes from a woman aged 25 to 39 with COVID-19, enrolled during active disease. DNA for the CDR3: TGCGCCAGCAGTGAGTCCCCGCAGGGGGTGGTGGGCTACACCTTC. Encoded protein: CASSESPQGVVGYTF.